In its sample, the clone carrying this T cell receptor (beta chain) was seen many times. Its antigen is not identified. The source of the sample is a study of CD8+CD57+ T cells in acquired aplastic anemia. Overall study findings and caveats: Roughly 30 was the count of CD8+ CDR3 sequences that patients shared with controls. Between patients and controls, CD8+ Simpson's diversity did not vary significantly.

Genomic DNA was employed as the template in profiling TCR beta VDJ and CDR3. TCRdb ran MiXCR on the reads and lists one entry per CDR3 protein. The top ten clones hold 80% to 90% of a sample with approximately 80,000 distinct CDR3 sequences, approximately 70% of them seen once. All patients picked for sequencing had shown, by flow cytometry, an expansion of CD8+CD57+ cells. V was trimmed by 0 bases and J by 6 bases, leaving 19 bases between them. This CDR3 spans 17 amino acids. Germline values: CDR1 SGDLS, CDR2 YYNGEE. Sequenced: sorted CD4+, CD8+, or CD8+CD57+ T cells (not recorded which) from PBMCs. V gene TRBV9 combines with J gene TRBJ2-1; the D gene is possibly TRBD2 (6 bases). The origin of this receptor is a human donor with aplastic anemia. In DNA form, the CDR3 reads TGTGCCAGCAGCGTAGGGGGAGGAGCGGGTATGGTCAATGAGCAGTTCTTC. It is translated as CASSVGGGAGMVNEQFF. Looking up the rest from reference TRBV9 and TRBJ2-1 gives the full variable domain: DSGVTQTPKHLITATGQRVTLRCSPRSGDLSVYWYQQSLDQGLQFLIQYYNGEERAKGNILERFSAQQFPDLHSELNLSSLELGDSALYFCASSVGGGAGMVNEQFFGPGTRLTVL.